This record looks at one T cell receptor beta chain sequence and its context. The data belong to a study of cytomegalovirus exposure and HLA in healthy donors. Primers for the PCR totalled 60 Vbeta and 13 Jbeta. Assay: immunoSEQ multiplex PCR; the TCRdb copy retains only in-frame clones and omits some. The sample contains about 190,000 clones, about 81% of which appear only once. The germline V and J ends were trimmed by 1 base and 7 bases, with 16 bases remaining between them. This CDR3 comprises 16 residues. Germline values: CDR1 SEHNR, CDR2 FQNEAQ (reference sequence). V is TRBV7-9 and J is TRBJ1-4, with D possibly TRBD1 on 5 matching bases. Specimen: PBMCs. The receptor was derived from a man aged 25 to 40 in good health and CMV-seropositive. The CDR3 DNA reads TGTGCCAGCAGCTTAGGACAGTCCGGTCGAGGTGAAAAACTGTTTTTT. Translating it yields CASSLGQSGRGEKLFF.